This T cell receptor (beta chain) was captured in a study of shared clonotypes between healthy human individuals. Overall study: Per donor, CD8 memory used one plate, CD8 naive used two, CD4 memory used three and CD4 naive used three.

Assay: immunoSEQ multiplex PCR; the TCRdb copy retains only in-frame clones and omits some. This table has around 550,000 clones, 90% to 97% appearing once. The CDR3 totals 15 residues. Trimming cost V 3 bases and J 4 bases, with 13 bases left between them. Germline values: CDR1 SGHRS, CDR2 YFSETQ. Donors were healthy HIV-negative adults without recently reported acute infections or vaccinations. The V and J genes are TRBV5-1 and TRBJ2-2, with a weak D call TRBD2 (5 bases). Sequencing was done on a sample of naive CD4+ T cells sorted from blood. Subset indicated: CD45RA+ positively selected. The clonotype comes from a woman in her 30s in good health. CDR3: CASSYGLGVTGELFF. The CDR3 DNA follows: TGCGCCAGCAGCTATGGACTCGGAGTCACCGGGGAGCTGTTTTTT. The variable domain in full, with the rest retrieved from reference TRBV5-1 and TRBJ2-2, is KAGVTQTPRYLIKTRGQQVTLSCSPISGHRSVSWYQQTPGQGLQFLFEYFSETQRNKGNFPGRFSGRQFSNSRSEMNVSTLELGDSALYLCASSYGLGVTGELFFGEGSRLTVL.